This TCR beta chain was documented in a study of cytomegalovirus exposure and HLA in healthy donors. Points from the study as a whole: There were several of the most significant clusters that appeared linked to common viral pathogens in a later analysis. A later analysis revealed that TCR association rates differed between HLA loci, peaking at DRB1 and bottoming out at HLA-C. In a later analysis, TCR beta V- and J-gene trimming showed a link to a missense DCLRE1C variant.

Concerning this clone: The antigen remains unidentified.

The CDR3 spans 14 residues. V gave up 4 bases and J gave up 3 bases, with 10 bases separating them. The V gene's germline CDR1 is MNHNS and CDR2 SASEGT. The PCR ran on 60 Vbeta and 13 Jbeta primers. Sequencing was performed with immunoSEQ multiplex PCR; in TCRdb, only in-frame clones are kept and a portion is missing. The sample gives some 150,000 clones, roughly three quarters of which show up once; 3.5% to 5% is in the top ten. The sample consisted of PBMCs. This chain joins TRBV6-1 and TRBJ1-5; the D is unclear. This TCR was recovered from a man in his 60s in good health and CMV-seronegative. CDR3 nucleotide sequence: TGTGCCAGCAGTGGGCCCTCGTTCAATCAGCCCCAGCATTTT. It is translated as CASSGPSFNQPQHF.